The 12 T cell receptor beta chains given below trace back to one sample, sequenced in a study of T cell repertoires in cytomegalovirus infection. The antigens these receptors bind are not known. TCRdb itself ran the reads through MiXCR, one entry per CDR3 protein. The table has approximately 350,000 distinct CDR3 sequences, around a third seen once; the top ten hold about 13%. Sequencing used cultured PBMCs, obtained from culture after CMV antigen stimulation. These receptors all stem from a human donor in good health (CMV status not recorded). Some clones in this sample may be carry-over from other donors' samples.

This clonotype was counted many times. V gene TRBV12-3 or TRBV12-4 combines with J gene TRBJ2-2, with D tentatively TRBD2 (6 bases). The CDR3 spans 13 residues. The V and J ends lost 6 bases and 5 bases respectively, with 10 bases between them. The CDR3 nucleotides read TGTGCCAGCAGAGCGGAGGGGACCGGGGAGCTGTTTTTT. It yields the protein CASRAEGTGELFF.

This clonotype was recorded a few times. The chain joins TRBV5-5 to TRBJ2-1, with D perhaps TRBD1 (5 bases). Germline V lookup: CDR1 SGHKS, CDR2 YYEKEE (reference sequence). V was trimmed by 2 bases and J by 9 bases, leaving 9 bases between them. This CDR3 contains 12 residues. The CDR3 DNA follows: TGTGCCAGCAGCTTTCAGGGCGGTGAGCAGTTCTTC. Translating gives CASSFQGGEQFF.

This sequence joins TRBV7-8 and TRBJ2-7; 8 bases are a match to TRBD2. The germline V gene encodes CDR1 SGHVS and CDR2 FQNEAQ. V shed 6 bases and J 2 bases; nucleotides not matched to a gene: 9. CDR3 length equals 15 residues. The CDR3 region is CASSNSGRAAYEQYF. DNA of the CDR3: TGTGCCAGCAGTAACTCCGGGAGGGCCGCCTACGAGCAGTACTTC.

The table lists this clonotype with a count of one. The rearrangement uses TRBV12-3 or TRBV12-4 and TRBJ2-4; no reliable D call. Trimming left V 3 bases short and J 6 bases short, with 9 bases between. The CDR3 has 13 amino acids. The CDR3 sequence is CASSLSSPNIQYF. CDR3 DNA sequence: TGTGCCAGCAGTTTGTCTAGTCCAAACATTCAGTACTTC.

This chain joins TRBV19 and TRBJ1-3; D is ambiguous. V shed 3 bases and J shed 1 base, with 13 bases lying between them. Per germline, CDR1 LNHDA and CDR2 SQIVND (reference sequence). The CDR3 loop spans 16 amino acids. CDR3 sequence: CASSIAAAKSGNTIYF. CDR3 sequence (DNA): TGTGCCAGTAGTATTGCGGCAGCCAAGTCTGGAAACACCATATATTTT.

The CDR3 sequence is CATSSYPPGLAGPTRRDNEQFF. Here the CDR3 DNA reads TGTGCCACCAGCTCTTACCCGCCGGGACTAGCGGGACCAACCCGGAGGGACAATGAGCAGTTCTTC. This chain connects TRBV15 to TRBJ2-1; TRBD2 agrees at 13 bases. Unmatched junction bases numbered 24, after V lost 5 bases and J lost 5 bases. The germline gives CDR1 LNHNV, CDR2 YYDKDF (reference sequence). The CDR3 extends over 22 amino acids.

This clonotype was seen only a few times. V and J are TRBV12-3 or TRBV12-4 and TRBJ2-5, with 12 bases matching TRBD2. This CDR3 has 14 amino acids. Unmatched junction bases numbered 7, after V lost 10 bases and J lost 4 bases. Written as DNA, the CDR3 is TGTGCCACCCGACTAGCGGGAGCCCTAGAGACCCAGTACTTC. Protein sequence: CATRLAGALETQYF.

This clonotype was found a few times. The chain uses TRBV18 and TRBJ1-5; 11 bases match TRBD1. Unmatched junction bases numbered 6, after V lost 5 bases and J lost 6 bases. CDR3 length: 15 residues. Germline values: CDR1 KGHSH, CDR2 LQKENI. This chain's CDR3 is CASSMDRGLGQPQHF. The CDR3 DNA sequence: TGTGCCAGCTCAATGGACAGGGGGCTAGGTCAGCCCCAGCATTTT.

This clonotype was picked up many times. This rearrangement joins TRBV6-2 or TRBV6-3 to TRBJ1-1; D gene uncertain. V dropped 2 bases and J dropped 4 bases, with 2 bases sitting between them. Germline CDR1 MNHEY, CDR2 SVGEGT. The CDR3 runs to 11 residues. The CDR3 loop is CASSYGTEAFF. The CDR3 bases are TGTGCCAGCAGTTACGGCACTGAAGCTTTCTTT.

This clonotype was observed many times. The chain couples TRBV2 to TRBJ2-1; the D call may be TRBD1 or TRBD2 (5 bases each). Trimming shortened V by 7 bases and J by 0 bases, and 7 bases separated the two germline ends. Looked up from germline, CDR1 is SNHLY and CDR2 is FYNNEI. The length of the CDR3 is 13 residues. This CDR3 reads CASKGSSYNEQFF. The CDR3 DNA reads TGTGCCAGCAAGGGGAGCTCCTACAATGAGCAGTTCTTC.

With respect to this clonotype: The junction departs from the called germline gene at one end, perhaps through a read error. The DNA of the CDR3 is TGTGCCAGCAGCCGTATGGGGCCCTCGGTCTTC. It is translated as CASSRMGPSVF. V gene TRBV7-9 combines with J gene TRBJ2-1; the D gene is possibly TRBD1 (5 bases). Per the germline V gene, CDR1 is SEHNR and CDR2 is FQNEAQ (reference sequence). The CDR3 totals 11 residues.

This clonotype occurred many times. The chain combines TRBV7-2 with TRBJ2-3; no reliable D call. Looked up from germline, CDR1 is SGHTA and CDR2 is FQGNSA. V was clipped by 4 bases and J by 0 bases, with 11 bases between them. This CDR3 region has 15 residues. The CDR3 nucleotides are TGTGCCAGCAGCTCTAGACGGCCCAGCACAGATACGCAGTATTTT. It translates to CASSSRRPSTDTQYF.